The 22 T cell receptor beta chains listed next were all sequenced from one sample in a study of regulatory T cells in long-lasting Graves disease. Arm-PCR of CDR3 regions with iRepertoire HTBI primers generated TCR beta libraries. TCRdb re-derived calls from the multiplex PCR reads in MiXCR, one entry per CDR3 protein. The sample yields 420,000 or so distinct CDR3 sequences, over 15% seen once. Time point denoted: newly diagnosed GD, antithyroid drugs for less than 3 months. Scientists built the TCR library using RNA that was extracted from PBMCs. This same sample was also part of a study on T cells in Graves' hyperthyroidism and ophthalmopathy.

This sample comprised peripheral blood mononuclear cells (PBMCs), obtained at new diagnosis, from a patient treated with antithyroid drugs. These receptors all come from a woman between 18 and 30 years old with Graves disease.

The DNA of the CDR3 is TGTGCCAGCAGCTTAGCTAGCGGGAGTTTCAGCGAGCAGTACTTC. This codes for CASSLASGSFSEQYF. The rearrangement joins TRBV7-9 to TRBJ2-7; 9 bases are a match to TRBD2. The V and J ends lost 0 bases and 6 bases, in that order; junction bases with no gene match: 6. There are 15 residues in the CDR3. From germline, CDR1 is SEHNR and CDR2 FQNEAQ (reference sequence).

This clonotype has more than one count but fewer than ten. The chain employs TRBV20-1 and TRBJ2-1, with TRBD1 matching 7 bases. V dropped 3 bases and J dropped 5; count of bases not matched to a gene: 10. There are 15 residues in the CDR3. The germline V gene encodes CDR1 DFQATT and CDR2 SNEGSKA (reference sequence). The CDR3, as DNA: TGCAGTGCTAGGGTTCCCGGGACAGCGGACAATGAGCAGTTCTTC. Protein sequence: CSARVPGTADNEQFF.

J is TRBJ2-2 and V is TRBV13; tentative D call: TRBD1 (6 bases). This CDR3 is 15 amino acids long. CDR1 and CDR2 (germline): PRHDT, FYEKMQ (reference sequence). V was cut by 2 bases and J by 4 bases, with 11 bases left in between. CDR3: CASSLRTATTGELFF. Here the CDR3 DNA reads TGTGCCAGCAGCTTACGGACAGCTACCACCGGGGAGCTGTTTTTT. The full variable domain, completed using reference TRBV13 and TRBJ2-2, is AAGVIQSPRHLIKEKRETATLKCYPIPRHDTVYWYQQGPGQDPQFLISFYEKMQSDKGSIPDRFSAQQFSDYHSELNMSSLELGDSALYFCASSLRTATTGELFFGEGSRLTVL.

This clonotype was detected a few times. The rearrangement joins TRBV7-2 to TRBJ1-5; D remains unclear. Trimming took off 2 bases at V and 6 bases at J, with 17 bases between the two ends. This CDR3 spans 16 amino acids. CDR1 is SGHTA, CDR2 FQGNSA, per germline. CDR3 region: CASSLLGIASGQPQHF. Here the CDR3 DNA reads TGTGCCAGCAGCTTATTAGGGATTGCTTCGGGTCAGCCCCAGCATTTT.

This clonotype was seen repeatedly, ten times or more. The chain employs TRBV6-2 or TRBV6-3 and TRBJ2-5; TRBD2 matches 10 bases. J lost 8 bases, V lost 9 bases, and 15 bases had no gene match. Per the germline V gene, CDR1 is MNHEY and CDR2 is SVGEGT. The CDR3 extends over 15 amino acids. In DNA, the CDR3 is TGTGCCAGGCATCCCCCCCTAGCGGGAGAGGATACCCAGTACTTC. Translation gives CARHPPLAGEDTQYF.

About this clonotype: A far larger clone is off by one base, so a read error is likely. The chain has TRBV28 and TRBJ2-7, with 11 bases lining up with TRBD2. The DNA end lines up better with TRBJ2-5; the J call may be wrong. Germline values: CDR1 MDHEN, CDR2 SYDVKM. This CDR3 has 17 amino acids. CDR3 amino acids: CVSNPGLAEGRWETQYF. CDR3 nucleotide sequence: TGTGTCAGCAACCCGGGACTAGCGGAGGGGCGGTGGGAGACCCAGTACTTC.

The chain joins TRBV4-2 to TRBJ2-5, with D perhaps TRBD2 (6 bases). This CDR3 has 14 residues. From germline, CDR1 is LGHNA and CDR2 YNFKEQ. V lost 1 base to trimming and J lost 6 bases, with 12 bases between them. CDR3 in amino acids: CASSQVRREKTQYF. As DNA, the CDR3 is TGTGCCAGCAGCCAAGTCCGGCGGGAAAAGACCCAGTACTTC.

Many counts were recorded for this clonotype. This rearrangement joins TRBV24-1 to TRBJ2-2; the match to TRBD1 covers 9 bases. The germline V gene encodes CDR1 KGHDR and CDR2 SFDVKD. This CDR3 has 17 residues. J lost 4 bases, V lost 3 bases, and 8 bases had no gene match. CDR3 amino acids: CATSDQTRTGATGELFF. The CDR3 DNA reads as TGTGCCACCAGTGATCAAACCAGGACAGGGGCCACCGGGGAGCTGTTTTTT.

J is TRBJ1-2 and V is TRBV7-2; D not resolved. V was shortened by 1 base and J by 6 bases, with 15 bases between the two germline ends. There are 15 residues in the CDR3. Germline loops: CDR1 SGHTA, CDR2 FQGNSA. The CDR3 here is CASSLEPQPPHGYTF. The CDR3 nucleotides read TGTGCCAGCAGCTTAGAACCACAGCCCCCCCATGGCTACACCTTC.

This clonotype was counted only a few times. J is TRBJ2-5 and V is TRBV20-1, with 9 bases aligning to TRBD2. The CDR3 is made up of 14 amino acids. In germline, CDR1 is DFQATT, CDR2 SNEGSKA (reference sequence). J gave up 7 bases and V 0 bases, and 6 bases lay outside the gene matches. CDR3 sequence (DNA): TGCAGTGCTAGAGAGCCTAGCGGGGCCCCGACCCAGTACTTC. The encoded protein is CSAREPSGAPTQYF.

In this sample, this clonotype turned up many times. The chain uses TRBV28 and TRBJ2-7; tentative D call: TRBD1 (5 bases). Germline CDR1 and CDR2: MDHEN and SYDVKM. This CDR3 spans 13 amino acids. V was pared by 2 bases and J by 5 bases, with 10 bases between. The CDR3 protein is CASSLNRNHEQYF. In DNA form, the CDR3 reads TGTGCCAGCAGTTTAAACAGGAACCACGAGCAGTACTTC.

V gene TRBV20-1 combines with J gene TRBJ1-2, with no clear D. Germline-derived CDR1 and CDR2 are DFQATT and SNEGSKA (reference sequence). V gave up 0 bases and J gave up 1 base, with 6 bases separating them. The CDR3 is made up of 13 amino acids. The CDR3 bases are TGCAGTGCTAGAGATTTCAATAACTATGGCTACACCTTC. Translating it yields CSARDFNNYGYTF.

On this clonotype itself: A junction end diverges from the germline sequence, so it may reflect a read error. J is TRBJ1-2 and V is TRBV11-2; tentative D call: TRBD1 (6 bases). The CDR3 runs to 14 residues. Per germline, CDR1 SGHAT and CDR2 FQNNGV. The CDR3 loop is CASSFQGIGYGYAF. CDR3 bases: TGTGCCAGCAGCTTCCAGGGGATTGGCTATGGCTACGCCTTC.

This clonotype was seen repeatedly, ten times or more. The chain links TRBV6-2 or TRBV6-3 to TRBJ2-1; D remains ambiguous. The CDR3 is 12 amino acids. Germline CDR1 MNHEY, CDR2 SVGEGT. Trimming cost V 2 bases and J 9 bases, with 8 bases left between them. CDR3 DNA sequence: TGTGCCAGCAGTTACATGGGAAGTGAGCAGTTCTTC. Its translation is CASSYMGSEQFF.

At least ten counts were recorded for this clonotype. The chain couples TRBV6-1 to TRBJ1-1; D uncertain. The CDR3 has 12 amino acids. Deletions cut 6 bases from V and 6 bases from J, with 11 bases between. Germline V gene lookup returns CDR1 MNHNS and CDR2 SASEGT. The CDR3 spells CASRRTGSEAFF. The CDR3 nucleotides are TGTGCCAGCAGACGGACGGGGTCTGAAGCTTTCTTT.

This clonotype was seen at least ten times. The chain couples TRBV11-2 to TRBJ2-3; D unresolved. The germline gives CDR1 SGHAT, CDR2 FQNNGV. The V end was cut by 3 bases, the J end by 2 bases, with 9 bases between. This CDR3 is built from 14 residues. The CDR3 sequence: CASSLLLNTDTQYF. The DNA for the CDR3 is TGTGCCAGCAGCTTGCTTCTTAACACAGATACGCAGTATTTT.

This clonotype came up many times. The chain links TRBV5-6 to TRBJ2-1, with TRBD2 matching 13 bases. Germline CDR1 and CDR2: SGHDT and YYEEEE. Trimming removed 5 bases from V and 5 bases from J; junction bases left unmatched: 4. There are 15 residues in the CDR3. As DNA, the CDR3 is TGTGCCAGCAGTCCCGGGACTAGCGGGAACAATGAGCAGTTCTTC. It specifies CASSPGTSGNNEQFF.

V and J are TRBV19 and TRBJ2-7; the D gene could be TRBD1 or TRBD2 (5 bases each). Germline V gene data show CDR1 as LNHDA and CDR2 as SQIVND (reference sequence). V was clipped by 4 bases and J by 7 bases, with 14 bases between them. This CDR3 has 13 residues. CDR3 sequence reads: CASSSPGPQEQYF. CDR3 nucleotides: TGTGCCAGTAGTAGCCCGGGGCCGCAGGAGCAGTACTTC.

The rearrangement uses TRBV6-2 or TRBV6-3 and TRBJ2-1, with 8 bases that match TRBD1. This CDR3 spans 14 amino acids. V was pared by 5 bases and J by 10 bases, with 10 bases of the junction left unmatched. Per the germline V gene, CDR1 is MNHEY and CDR2 is SVGEGT. CDR3 in amino acids: CASSDPAGGHEQFF. In nucleotides, the CDR3 is TGTGCCAGCAGTGACCCGGCAGGGGGCCACGAGCAGTTCTTC.

This clonotype was detected many times. V gene TRBV20-1 combines with J gene TRBJ2-1; 8 bases align to TRBD2. CDR1 is DFQATT and CDR2 is SNEGSKA in the germline V gene (reference sequence). V gave up 3 bases and J gave up 0 bases; unmatched junction bases: 4. The CDR3 extends over 15 amino acids. The CDR3 DNA reads as TGCAGTGCTAGCTCGAGCGGGAGCTCCTACAATGAGCAGTTCTTC. Residues: CSASSSGSSYNEQFF.

For this clonotype: A much larger clone is a single base away; this may be a read error. This chain uses TRBV6-5 with TRBJ2-1; 8 bases are a match to TRBD2. Germline V CDR1 and CDR2: MNHEY, SVGAGI. This CDR3 has 14 amino acids. The CDR3 spells CASSWLAGYIEQFF. CDR3 nucleotide sequence: TGTGCCAGCAGTTGGCTAGCGGGCTACATTGAGCAGTTCTTC.

This clonotype was picked up many times. The rearrangement joins TRBV12-3 or TRBV12-4 to TRBJ2-1; 8 bases fit TRBD1. V shed 5 bases, J shed 6 bases, and the junction held 9 bases outside the gene matches. The CDR3 consists of 15 residues. The CDR3 bases are TGTGCCAGCAGTCCTAGGACAGGGACGGGCAATGAGCAGTTCTTC. It yields the protein CASSPRTGTGNEQFF.